This is a list of T cell receptor beta chains from one sample in a study of OX40 agonist ivuxolimab in advanced cancers. Profiling relied on immunoSEQ multiplex PCR, and the TCRdb table lists in-frame clones only, not all of them. The sample includes about 80,000 clones, about 92% seen only once; the top ten take over 6.5%. This specimen consisted of CD4+ or CD8+ T cells sorted from blood, obtained in a trial of the OX40 agonist ivuxolimab. The origin of the receptors is an adult with an advanced solid tumor such as melanoma, head and neck, liver or kidney cancer. Both conserved end residues are part of each CDR3. A D gene is named only where the DNA matches it firmly. Expanded clones get a size class; other rows say once, few or many, or leave the size out.

clone_size: .
v_call: TRBV4-3
d_call: .
j_call: TRBJ2-5
cdr3_nt: TGCGCCAGCAGCCTCAAGAGGGGAGGTTGGGAAGAGACCCAGTACTTC
cdr3_aa: CASSLKRGGWEETQYF

clone_size: .
v_call: TRBV19
d_call: .
j_call: TRBJ1-2
cdr3_nt: TGTGCCAGTAGCATGCGGGGGGGCTATGGCTACACCTTC
cdr3_aa: CASSMRGGYGYTF

clone_size: .
v_call: TRBV7-9
d_call: TRBD2
j_call: TRBJ2-1
cdr3_nt: TGTGCCAGCAGCTTGGGGACTAGCGGGGCCCCGGCAAATGAGCAGTTCTTC
cdr3_aa: CASSLGTSGAPANEQFF

clone_size: .
v_call: TRBV2
d_call: .
j_call: TRBJ2-5
cdr3_nt: TGTGCCAGCAGTGAAGTGTATGGGAACCAAGAGACCCAGTACTTC
cdr3_aa: CASSEVYGNQETQYF

clone_size: .
v_call: TRBV28
d_call: .
j_call: TRBJ1-2
cdr3_nt: TGTGCCAGCAGGACGCAGGGACAAGCTAACTATGGCTACACCTTC
cdr3_aa: CASRTQGQANYGYTF

clone_size: .
v_call: TRBV2
d_call: .
j_call: TRBJ2-1
cdr3_nt: TGTGCCAGCAGTGAGGTCGGAAGCTCCTACAATGAGCAGTTCTTC
cdr3_aa: CASSEVGSSYNEQFF

clone_size: .
v_call: TRBV7-8
d_call: TRBD2
j_call: TRBJ2-1
cdr3_nt: TGTGCCAGCAGCCCGGGACTAGCGGGGAGCAGCTCCTACAATGAGCAGTTCTTC
cdr3_aa: CASSPGLAGSSSYNEQFF

clone_size: .
v_call: TRBV5-1
d_call: TRBD1
j_call: TRBJ2-5
cdr3_nt: TGCGCCAGCAGCATAGACAGGGGTCGGGAGACCCAGTACTTC
cdr3_aa: CASSIDRGRETQYF

clone_size: .
v_call: TRBV5-6
d_call: .
j_call: TRBJ1-3
cdr3_nt: TGTGCCAGCAGCCTCGGGGTGTCCCTCTCTGGAAACACCATATATTTT
cdr3_aa: CASSLGVSLSGNTIYF

clone_size: .
v_call: TRBV27
d_call: .
j_call: TRBJ2-1
cdr3_nt: TGTGCCAGCAGTTTAAGACAACTAGTCGGGACTCCCTACAATGAGCAGTTCTTC
cdr3_aa: CASSLRQLVGTPYNEQFF

clone_size: few
v_call: TRBV7-7
d_call: .
j_call: TRBJ2-7
cdr3_nt: TGTGCTAGCAGCTCCTCACACGGGGACTACGAGCAGTACTTC
cdr3_aa: CASSSSHGDYEQYF

clone_size: .
v_call: TRBV7-6
d_call: TRBD2
j_call: TRBJ2-3
cdr3_nt: TGTGCCAGCAGCTCTCGACTAGCGGAGGGCACAGATACGCAGTATTTT
cdr3_aa: CASSSRLAEGTDTQYF

clone_size: .
v_call: TRBV2
d_call: .
j_call: TRBJ2-6
cdr3_nt: TGTGCCAGCAGTGTGAATTTGTACTCTGGGGCCAACGTCCTGACTTTC
cdr3_aa: CASSVNLYSGANVLTF

clone_size: .
v_call: TRBV29-1
d_call: .
j_call: TRBJ1-1
cdr3_nt: TGCAGCGTTGATTCCGGGGGAACTGAAGCTTTCTTT
cdr3_aa: CSVDSGGTEAFF

clone_size: .
v_call: TRBV5-4
d_call: .
j_call: TRBJ2-7
cdr3_nt: TGTGCCAGCAGCTTTGTGGGGGGCTCCTACGAGCAGTACTTC
cdr3_aa: CASSFVGGSYEQYF

clone_size: .
v_call: TRBV4-3
d_call: .
j_call: TRBJ2-3
cdr3_nt: TGCGCCAGCAGCCAAGACTGGTCGGGGATCGGCACAGATACGCAGTATTTT
cdr3_aa: CASSQDWSGIGTDTQYF

clone_size: .
v_call: TRBV29-1
d_call: .
j_call: TRBJ1-2
cdr3_nt: TGCAGCGTTGATCAGGGGCTCGCCGATGGCTACACCTTC
cdr3_aa: CSVDQGLADGYTF

clone_size: .
v_call: TRBV13
d_call: TRBD2
j_call: TRBJ2-3
cdr3_nt: TGTGCCAGCAGCTTGAGGGCGGGGGGGATCCTGGATACGCAGTATTTT
cdr3_aa: CASSLRAGGILDTQYF

clone_size: .
v_call: TRBV10-3
d_call: .
j_call: TRBJ1-1
cdr3_nt: TGTGCCATCAGTGACAGGGTCGGTGGTGAAGCTTTCTTT
cdr3_aa: CAISDRVGGEAFF

clone_size: .
v_call: TRBV6-5
d_call: .
j_call: TRBJ1-3
cdr3_nt: TGTGCCAGCAGTTACTCACCCCAAAGCTCTGGAAACACCATATATTTT
cdr3_aa: CASSYSPQSSGNTIYF

clone_size: .
v_call: TRBV4-1
d_call: TRBD2
j_call: TRBJ2-1
cdr3_nt: TGCGCCAGCAGCCAATCGACTAGCGGGGGGGCAACGGGGAATGAGCAGTTCTTC
cdr3_aa: CASSQSTSGGATGNEQFF

clone_size: .
v_call: TRBV9
d_call: TRBD1
j_call: TRBJ2-7
cdr3_nt: TGTGCCAGCAGCGCGGGGGACAGGGATTACGAGCAGTACTTC
cdr3_aa: CASSAGDRDYEQYF

clone_size: .
v_call: TRBV28
d_call: .
j_call: TRBJ1-2
cdr3_nt: TGTGCCAGCAGTTTCACCGCCAACTATGGCTACACCTTC
cdr3_aa: CASSFTANYGYTF

clone_size: .
v_call: TRBV5-8
d_call: TRBD2
j_call: TRBJ2-3
cdr3_nt: TGTGCCAGCAGCTTGGGACTAGCGGGGGGTGCCACAGATACGCAGTATTTT
cdr3_aa: CASSLGLAGGATDTQYF

clone_size: .
v_call: TRBV13
d_call: TRBD1
j_call: TRBJ2-1
cdr3_nt: TGTGCCACCACAGGGGGCTCCTACAATGAGCAGTTCTTC
cdr3_aa: CATTGGSYNEQFF

clone_size: .
v_call: TRBV5-1
d_call: .
j_call: TRBJ2-7
cdr3_nt: TGCGCCAGCAGCTTGGGGAGGGGCCTCTACGAGCAGTACTTC
cdr3_aa: CASSLGRGLYEQYF

clone_size: .
v_call: TRBV10-3
d_call: .
j_call: TRBJ2-3
cdr3_nt: TGTGCCGCTTGGGGAGTCCGGAGTACAGATACGCAGTATTTT
cdr3_aa: CAAWGVRSTDTQYF

clone_size: .
v_call: TRBV10-3
d_call: TRBD1
j_call: TRBJ2-7
cdr3_nt: TGTGCCATCAGTGAGGAGGGACAGGGCTACTACGAGCAGTACTTC
cdr3_aa: CAISEEGQGYYEQYF

clone_size: .
v_call: TRBV27
d_call: TRBD1
j_call: TRBJ2-7
cdr3_nt: TGTGCCAGCAGTTTGGGCAGGGGGCCCTACGAGCAGTACTTC
cdr3_aa: CASSLGRGPYEQYF

clone_size: .
v_call: TRBV6-5
d_call: .
j_call: TRBJ1-1
cdr3_nt: TGTGCCAGCGAAGGACAGCGAGTCTTT
cdr3_aa: CASEGQRVF

clone_size: .
v_call: TRBV4-3
d_call: .
j_call: TRBJ1-1
cdr3_nt: TGCGCCAGCAGCTTGGTTCGGGGCCAAGCTTTCTTT
cdr3_aa: CASSLVRGQAFF

clone_size: .
v_call: TRBV29-1
d_call: .
j_call: TRBJ1-4
cdr3_nt: TGCAGCGTTGAAGATGGGCATGAAAAACTGTTTTTT
cdr3_aa: CSVEDGHEKLFF

clone_size: .
v_call: TRBV30
d_call: .
j_call: TRBJ2-3
cdr3_nt: TGTGCCTGGAACCTTCTCGGTGGCACAGATACGCAGTATTTT
cdr3_aa: CAWNLLGGTDTQYF

clone_size: .
v_call: TRBV6-5
d_call: .
j_call: TRBJ2-7
cdr3_nt: TGTGCCGCTGCGTTGACTGGGCCGGGGGAGCAGTACTTC
cdr3_aa: CAAALTGPGEQYF

clone_size: .
v_call: TRBV18
d_call: .
j_call: TRBJ2-3
cdr3_nt: TGTGCCAGCTCACCACCGATAGTGGGGGCGGATACGCAGTATTTT
cdr3_aa: CASSPPIVGADTQYF

clone_size: .
v_call: TRBV6-5
d_call: TRBD1
j_call: TRBJ2-7
cdr3_nt: TGTGCCAGCAGTTACTCCCAAGGGACAGTAACCTACGAGCAGTACTTC
cdr3_aa: CASSYSQGTVTYEQYF

clone_size: .
v_call: TRBV5-1
d_call: TRBD2
j_call: TRBJ2-1
cdr3_nt: TGCGCCAGCAGCTTGGAAAAGGGACTAGCGGGGGTTGGTGAGCAGTTCTTC
cdr3_aa: CASSLEKGLAGVGEQFF

clone_size: .
v_call: TRBV5-1
d_call: .
j_call: TRBJ2-3
cdr3_nt: TGCGCCAGCAGCTTCCCCTCGTACACAGATACGCAGTATTTT
cdr3_aa: CASSFPSYTDTQYF

clone_size: once
v_call: TRBV5-1
d_call: TRBD2
j_call: TRBJ2-1
cdr3_nt: TGCGCCAGTAGTCCCGGGACTAGTAGCACATCCTACAATGAGCAGTTCTTC
cdr3_aa: CASSPGTSSTSYNEQFF

clone_size: .
v_call: TRBV9
d_call: TRBD2
j_call: TRBJ2-3
cdr3_nt: TGTGCCAGCAGCGCTGGACTAGACACAGATACGCAGTATTTT
cdr3_aa: CASSAGLDTDTQYF

clone_size: .
v_call: TRBV7-2
d_call: .
j_call: TRBJ1-5
cdr3_nt: TGTGCCAGCAGCTTAGGAGGTCAGCCCCAGCATTTT
cdr3_aa: CASSLGGQPQHF

clone_size: .
v_call: TRBV5-1
d_call: .
j_call: TRBJ1-2
cdr3_nt: TGCGCCAGCAGCTTGTCACCAATCCATGGCTACACCTTC
cdr3_aa: CASSLSPIHGYTF

clone_size: .
v_call: TRBV4-1
d_call: .
j_call: TRBJ2-7
cdr3_nt: TGCGCCAGCAGAGATGACGTTTTCATGCAGGGGGAGCAGTACTTC
cdr3_aa: CASRDDVFMQGEQYF

clone_size: .
v_call: TRBV6-1
d_call: TRBD1
j_call: TRBJ2-7
cdr3_nt: TGTGCCAGCAGGCCGGGACAGGGGAGCTCCTACGAGCAGTACTTC
cdr3_aa: CASRPGQGSSYEQYF

clone_size: .
v_call: TRBV7-8
d_call: TRBD1
j_call: TRBJ1-5
cdr3_nt: TGTGCCAGCAGCTTAAGGGACAGGGAAGGACAGCCCCAGCATTTT
cdr3_aa: CASSLRDREGQPQHF

clone_size: .
v_call: TRBV4-1
d_call: TRBD2
j_call: TRBJ2-1
cdr3_nt: TGCGCCAGCAGCCACGTACTAGCGGGCGACTACAATGAGCAGTTCTTC
cdr3_aa: CASSHVLAGDYNEQFF

clone_size: .
v_call: TRBV7-6
d_call: .
j_call: TRBJ1-5
cdr3_nt: TGTGCCAGCAGCCGATCGACAAGTTTCAATCAGCCCCAGCATTTT
cdr3_aa: CASSRSTSFNQPQHF